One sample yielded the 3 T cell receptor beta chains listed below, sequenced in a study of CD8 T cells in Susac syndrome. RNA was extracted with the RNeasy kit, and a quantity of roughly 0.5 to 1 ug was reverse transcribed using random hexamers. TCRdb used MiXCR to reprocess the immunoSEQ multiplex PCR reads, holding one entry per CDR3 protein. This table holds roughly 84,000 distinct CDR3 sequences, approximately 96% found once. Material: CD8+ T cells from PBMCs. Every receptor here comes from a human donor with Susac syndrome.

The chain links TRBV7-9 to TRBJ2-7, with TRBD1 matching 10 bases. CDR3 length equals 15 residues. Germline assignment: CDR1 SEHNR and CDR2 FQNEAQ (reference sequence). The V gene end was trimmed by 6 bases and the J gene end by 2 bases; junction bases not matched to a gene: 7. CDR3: CASSWGQGPTYEQYF. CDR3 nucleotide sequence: TGTGCCAGCAGTTGGGGACAGGGGCCGACCTACGAGCAGTACTTC.

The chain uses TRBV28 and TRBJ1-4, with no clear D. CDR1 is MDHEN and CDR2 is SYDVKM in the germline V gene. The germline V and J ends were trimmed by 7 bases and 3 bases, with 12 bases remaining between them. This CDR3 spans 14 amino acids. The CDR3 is CASTEPSSNEKLFF. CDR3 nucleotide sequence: TGTGCCAGCACCGAGCCGTCGTCTAATGAAAAACTGTTTTTT.

In DNA, the CDR3 is TGTGCCAGCGGGACAGGGCTTAGGAATGAGCAGTTCTTC. Amino acids: CASGTGLRNEQFF. The V and J genes are TRBV6-2 or TRBV6-3 and TRBJ2-1; 9 bases line up with TRBD1. From germline, CDR1 is MNHEY and CDR2 SVGEGT. V lost 8 bases, J lost 7 bases, and 6 bases stayed unmatched. This CDR3 spans 13 amino acids.